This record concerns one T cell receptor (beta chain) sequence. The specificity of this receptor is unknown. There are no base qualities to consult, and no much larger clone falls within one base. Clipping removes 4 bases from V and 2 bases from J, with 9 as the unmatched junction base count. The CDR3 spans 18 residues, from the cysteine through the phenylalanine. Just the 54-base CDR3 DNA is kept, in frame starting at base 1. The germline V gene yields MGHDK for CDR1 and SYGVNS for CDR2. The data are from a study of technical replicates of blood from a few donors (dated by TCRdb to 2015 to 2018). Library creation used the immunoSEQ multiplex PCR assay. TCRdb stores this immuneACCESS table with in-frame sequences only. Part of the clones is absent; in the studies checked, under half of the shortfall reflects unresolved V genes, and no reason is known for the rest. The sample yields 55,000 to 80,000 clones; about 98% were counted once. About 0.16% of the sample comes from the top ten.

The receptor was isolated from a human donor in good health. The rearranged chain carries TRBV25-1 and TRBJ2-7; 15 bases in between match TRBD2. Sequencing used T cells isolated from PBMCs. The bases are TGTGCCAGCAGTGCCGGGACTAGCGGGGGGACCTCACCCTACGAGCAGTACTTC. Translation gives CASSAGTSGGTSPYEQYF.